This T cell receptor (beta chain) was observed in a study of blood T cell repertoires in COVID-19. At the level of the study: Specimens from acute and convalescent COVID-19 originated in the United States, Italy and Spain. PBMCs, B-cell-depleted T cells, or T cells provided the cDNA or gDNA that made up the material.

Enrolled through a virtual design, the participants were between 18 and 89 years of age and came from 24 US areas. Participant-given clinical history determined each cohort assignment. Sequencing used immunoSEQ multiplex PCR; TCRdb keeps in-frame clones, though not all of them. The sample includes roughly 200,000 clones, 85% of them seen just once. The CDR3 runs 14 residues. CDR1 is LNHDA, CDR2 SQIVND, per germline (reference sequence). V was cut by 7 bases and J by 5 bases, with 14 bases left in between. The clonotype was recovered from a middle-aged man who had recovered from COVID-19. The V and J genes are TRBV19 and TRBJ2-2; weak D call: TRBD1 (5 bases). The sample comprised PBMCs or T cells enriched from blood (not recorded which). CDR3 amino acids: CASIKGGATGELFF. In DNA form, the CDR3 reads TGTGCCAGTATTAAAGGTGGGGCTACCGGGGAGCTGTTTTTT. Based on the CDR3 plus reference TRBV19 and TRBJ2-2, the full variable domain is DGGITQSPKYLFRKEGQNVTLSCEQNLNHDAMYWYRQDPGQGLRLIYYSQIVNDFQKGDIAEGYSVSREKKESFPLTVTSAQKNPTAFYLCASIKGGATGELFFGEGSRLTVL.